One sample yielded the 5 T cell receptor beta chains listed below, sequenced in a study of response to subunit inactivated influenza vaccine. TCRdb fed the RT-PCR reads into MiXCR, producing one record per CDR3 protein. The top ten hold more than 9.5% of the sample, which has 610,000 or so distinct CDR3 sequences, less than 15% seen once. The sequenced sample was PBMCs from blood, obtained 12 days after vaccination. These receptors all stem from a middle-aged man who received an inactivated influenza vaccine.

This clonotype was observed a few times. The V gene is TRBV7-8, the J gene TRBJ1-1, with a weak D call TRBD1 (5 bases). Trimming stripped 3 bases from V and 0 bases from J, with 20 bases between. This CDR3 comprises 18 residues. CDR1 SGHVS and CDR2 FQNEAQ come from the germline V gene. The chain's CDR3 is CASSFKIRGGRLNTEAFF. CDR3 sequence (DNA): TGTGCCAGCAGCTTTAAAATTCGGGGCGGGAGACTGAACACTGAAGCTTTCTTT.

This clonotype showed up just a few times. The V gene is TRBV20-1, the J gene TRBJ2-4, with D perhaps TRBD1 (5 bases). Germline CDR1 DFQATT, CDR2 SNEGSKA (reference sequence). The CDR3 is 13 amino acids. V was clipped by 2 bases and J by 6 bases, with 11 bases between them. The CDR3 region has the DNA TGCAGTGCTAGACAGTCGACAGCAAACATTCAGTACTTC. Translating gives CSARQSTANIQYF.

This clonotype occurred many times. CDR3 amino acids: CASSPGQGGNYGYTF. The CDR3 DNA is TGTGCCAGCAGTCCCGGACAGGGGGGGAACTATGGCTACACCTTC. The chain has TRBV12-3 or TRBV12-4 and TRBJ1-2; 10 nucleotides agree with TRBD1. Germline trimming cut 5 bases from V and 2 bases from J; bases unmatched to any gene: 5. CDR3 size: 15 residues.

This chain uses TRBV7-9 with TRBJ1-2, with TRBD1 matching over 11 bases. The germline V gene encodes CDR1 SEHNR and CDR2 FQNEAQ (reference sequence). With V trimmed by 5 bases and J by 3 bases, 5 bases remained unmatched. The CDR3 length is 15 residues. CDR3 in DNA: TGTGCCAGCAGCACCTGGGACAGGGGGTACTATGGCTACACCTTC. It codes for CASSTWDRGYYGYTF.

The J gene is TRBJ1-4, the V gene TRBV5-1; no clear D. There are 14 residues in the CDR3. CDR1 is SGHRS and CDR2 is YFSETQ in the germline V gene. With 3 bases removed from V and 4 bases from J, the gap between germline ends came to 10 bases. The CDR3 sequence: CASSSDGSNEKLFF. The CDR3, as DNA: TGCGCCAGCAGCTCGGACGGTAGTAATGAAAAACTGTTTTTT. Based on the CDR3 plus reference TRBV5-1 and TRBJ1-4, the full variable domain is KAGVTQTPRYLIKTRGQQVTLSCSPISGHRSVSWYQQTPGQGLQFLFEYFSETQRNKGNFPGRFSGRQFSNSRSEMNVSTLELGDSALYLCASSSDGSNEKLFFGSGTQLSVL.